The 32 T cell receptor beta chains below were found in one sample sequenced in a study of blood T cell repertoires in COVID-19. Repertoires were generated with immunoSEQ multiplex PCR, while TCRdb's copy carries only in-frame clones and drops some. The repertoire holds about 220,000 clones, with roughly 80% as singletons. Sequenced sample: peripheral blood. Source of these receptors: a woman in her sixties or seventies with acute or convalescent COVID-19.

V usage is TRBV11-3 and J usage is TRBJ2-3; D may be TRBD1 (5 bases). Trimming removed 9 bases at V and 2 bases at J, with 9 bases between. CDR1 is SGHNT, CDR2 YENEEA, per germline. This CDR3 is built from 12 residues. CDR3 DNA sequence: TGTGCCAGTTCGACAGACACAGATACGCAGTATTTT. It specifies CASSTDTDTQYF.

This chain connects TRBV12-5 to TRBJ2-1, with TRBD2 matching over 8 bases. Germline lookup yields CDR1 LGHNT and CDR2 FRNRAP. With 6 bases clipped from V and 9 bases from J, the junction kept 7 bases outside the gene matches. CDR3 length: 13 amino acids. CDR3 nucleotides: TGTGCTAGTGGCGGGGGGGCAGGTATTGAGCAGTTCTTC. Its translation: CASGGGAGIEQFF.

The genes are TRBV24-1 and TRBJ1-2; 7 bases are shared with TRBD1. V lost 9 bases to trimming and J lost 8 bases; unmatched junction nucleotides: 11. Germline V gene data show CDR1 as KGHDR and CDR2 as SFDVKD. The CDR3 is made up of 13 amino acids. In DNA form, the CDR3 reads TGTGCCACCGGTGGAACAGGGGTCGACGGCTACACCTTC. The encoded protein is CATGGTGVDGYTF.

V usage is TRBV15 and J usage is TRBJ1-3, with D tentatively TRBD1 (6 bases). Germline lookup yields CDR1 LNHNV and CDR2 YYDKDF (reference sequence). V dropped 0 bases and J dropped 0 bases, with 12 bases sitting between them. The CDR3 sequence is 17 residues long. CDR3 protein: CATSRDNWGLSGNTIYF. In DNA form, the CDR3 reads TGTGCCACCAGCAGAGATAACTGGGGGCTCTCTGGAAACACCATATATTTT.

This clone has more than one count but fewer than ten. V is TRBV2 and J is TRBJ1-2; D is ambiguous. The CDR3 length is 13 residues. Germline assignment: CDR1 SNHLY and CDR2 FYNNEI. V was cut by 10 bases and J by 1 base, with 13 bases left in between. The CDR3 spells CATTNHHNYGYTF. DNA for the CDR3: TGTGCCACCACTAATCACCATAACTATGGCTACACCTTC.

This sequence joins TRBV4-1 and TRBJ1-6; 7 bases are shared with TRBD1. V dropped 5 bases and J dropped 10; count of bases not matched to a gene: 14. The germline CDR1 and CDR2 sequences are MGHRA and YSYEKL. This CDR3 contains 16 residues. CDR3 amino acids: CASSSQGGSPRSPLHF. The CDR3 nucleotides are TGCGCCAGCAGCTCCCAGGGGGGCAGTCCTCGATCACCCCTCCACTTT.

The CDR3 is CASSPDYTDTQYF. Here the CDR3 DNA reads TGTGCCAGCAGCCCGGACTACACAGATACGCAGTATTTT. The rearrangement links TRBV5-8 to TRBJ2-3; weak D call: TRBD2 (6 bases). Trimming removed 4 bases at V and 2 bases at J, with 8 bases between. CDR1 is SGHTS, CDR2 YDEGEE, per germline. The CDR3 runs 13 residues. Full variable domain (rest looked up from reference TRBV5-8 and TRBJ2-3): EAGVTQSPTHLIKTRGQQATLRCSPISGHTSVYWYQQALGLGLQFLLWYDEGEERNRGNFPPRFSGRQFPNYSSELNVNALELEDSALYLCASSPDYTDTQYFGPGTRLTVL.

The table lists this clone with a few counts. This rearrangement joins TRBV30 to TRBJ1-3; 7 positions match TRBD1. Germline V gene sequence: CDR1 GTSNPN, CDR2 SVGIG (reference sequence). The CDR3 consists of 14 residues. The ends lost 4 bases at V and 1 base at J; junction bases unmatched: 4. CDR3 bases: TGTGCCTGGACCGACAGGGCGTCTGGAAACACCATATATTTT. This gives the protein CAWTDRASGNTIYF. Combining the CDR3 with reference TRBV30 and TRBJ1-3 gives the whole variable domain SQTIHQWPATLVQPVGSPLSLECTVEGTSNPNLYWYRQAAGRGLQLLFYSVGIGQISSEVPQNLSASRPQDRQFILSSKKLLLSDSGFYLCAWTDRASGNTIYFGEGSWLTVV.

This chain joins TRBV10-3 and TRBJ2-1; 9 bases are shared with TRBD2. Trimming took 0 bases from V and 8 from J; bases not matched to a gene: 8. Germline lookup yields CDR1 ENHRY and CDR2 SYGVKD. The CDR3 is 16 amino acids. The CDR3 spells CAISESDGGGADEQFF. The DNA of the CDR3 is TGTGCCATCAGTGAGTCTGATGGCGGGGGGGCCGATGAGCAGTTCTTC.

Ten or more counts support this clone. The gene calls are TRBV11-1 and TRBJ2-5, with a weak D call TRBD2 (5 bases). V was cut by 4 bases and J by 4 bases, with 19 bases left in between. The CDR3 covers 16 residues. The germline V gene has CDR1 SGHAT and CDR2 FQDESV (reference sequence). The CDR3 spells CASSWEPSRRGETQYF. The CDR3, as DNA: TGTGCCAGCAGCTGGGAGCCCAGTCGCAGAGGAGAGACCCAGTACTTC.

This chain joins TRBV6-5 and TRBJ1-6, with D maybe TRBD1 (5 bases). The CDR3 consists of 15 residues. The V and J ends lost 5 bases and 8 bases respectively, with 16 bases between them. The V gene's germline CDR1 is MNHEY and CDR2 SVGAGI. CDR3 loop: CASSKGTGGYSPLHF. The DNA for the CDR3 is TGTGCCAGCAGTAAGGGGACTGGGGGGTATTCACCCCTCCACTTT.

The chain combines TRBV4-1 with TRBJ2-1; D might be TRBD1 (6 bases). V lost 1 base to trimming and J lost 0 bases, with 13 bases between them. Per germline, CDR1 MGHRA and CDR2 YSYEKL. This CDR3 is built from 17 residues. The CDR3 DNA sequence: TGCGCCAGCAGCCAAGTAGAGACAGGAGCCTCCTACAATGAGCAGTTCTTC. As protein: CASSQVETGASYNEQFF.

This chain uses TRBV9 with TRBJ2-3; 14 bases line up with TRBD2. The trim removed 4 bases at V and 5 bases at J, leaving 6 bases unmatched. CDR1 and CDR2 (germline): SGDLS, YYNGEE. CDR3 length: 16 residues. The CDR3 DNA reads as TGTGCCAGCAGCACCGGGACTAGCGGGGGTATAGATACGCAGTATTTT. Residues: CASSTGTSGGIDTQYF.

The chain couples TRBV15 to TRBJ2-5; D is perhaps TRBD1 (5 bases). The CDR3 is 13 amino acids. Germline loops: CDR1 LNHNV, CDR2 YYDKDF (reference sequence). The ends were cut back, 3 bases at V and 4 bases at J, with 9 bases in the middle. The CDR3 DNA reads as TGTGCCACCAGCAGGGGGCGAGGAGAGACCCAGTACTTC. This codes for CATSRGRGETQYF.

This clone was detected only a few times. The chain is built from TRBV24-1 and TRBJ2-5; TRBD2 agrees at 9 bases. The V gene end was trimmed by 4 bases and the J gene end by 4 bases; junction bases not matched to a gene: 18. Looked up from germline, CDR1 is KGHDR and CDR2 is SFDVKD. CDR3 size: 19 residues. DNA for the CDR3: TGTGCCACCAGTGACTCCACGCGCAATTGGCGGGGGGGCCGAGAGACCCAGTACTTC. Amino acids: CATSDSTRNWRGGRETQYF.

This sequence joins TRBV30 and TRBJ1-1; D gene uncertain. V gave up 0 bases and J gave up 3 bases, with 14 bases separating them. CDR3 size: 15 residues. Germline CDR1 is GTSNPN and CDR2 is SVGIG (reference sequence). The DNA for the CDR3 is TGTGCCTGGAGTGTGCCCCCCTTGGGCGACACTGAAGCTTTCTTT. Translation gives CAWSVPPLGDTEAFF.

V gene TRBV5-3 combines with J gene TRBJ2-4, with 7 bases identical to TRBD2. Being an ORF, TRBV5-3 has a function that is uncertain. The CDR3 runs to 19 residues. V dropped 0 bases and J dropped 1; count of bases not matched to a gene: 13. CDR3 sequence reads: CARSLEYLAGVSAKNIQYF. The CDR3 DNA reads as TGTGCCAGAAGCTTGGAGTATCTGGCGGGGGTAAGTGCCAAAAACATTCAGTACTTC.

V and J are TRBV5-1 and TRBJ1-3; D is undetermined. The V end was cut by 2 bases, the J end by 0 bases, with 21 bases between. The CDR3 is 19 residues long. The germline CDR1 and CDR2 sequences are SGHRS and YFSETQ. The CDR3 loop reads CASSFSGPSRWGSGNTIYF. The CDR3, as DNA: TGCGCCAGCAGCTTCTCGGGCCCTAGCCGCTGGGGCTCTGGAAACACCATATATTTT. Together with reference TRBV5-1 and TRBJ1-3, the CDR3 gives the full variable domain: KAGVTQTPRYLIKTRGQQVTLSCSPISGHRSVSWYQQTPGQGLQFLFEYFSETQRNKGNFPGRFSGRQFSNSRSEMNVSTLELGDSALYLCASSFSGPSRWGSGNTIYFGEGSWLTVV.

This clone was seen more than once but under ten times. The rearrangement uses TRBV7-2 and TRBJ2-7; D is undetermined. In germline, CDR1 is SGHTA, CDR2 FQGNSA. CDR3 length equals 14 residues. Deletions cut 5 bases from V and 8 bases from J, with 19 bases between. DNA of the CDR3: TGTGCCAGCAGCCCAAGCGCGCTAATTACGAAGCAGTACTTC. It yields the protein CASSPSALITKQYF.

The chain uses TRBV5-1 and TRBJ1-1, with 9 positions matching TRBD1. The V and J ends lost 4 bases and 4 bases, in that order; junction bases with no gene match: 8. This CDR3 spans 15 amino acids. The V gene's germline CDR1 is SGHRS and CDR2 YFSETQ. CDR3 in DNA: TGCGCCAGCAGCACGGGACAGGGATTTTCCACTGAAGCTTTCTTT. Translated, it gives CASSTGQGFSTEAFF.

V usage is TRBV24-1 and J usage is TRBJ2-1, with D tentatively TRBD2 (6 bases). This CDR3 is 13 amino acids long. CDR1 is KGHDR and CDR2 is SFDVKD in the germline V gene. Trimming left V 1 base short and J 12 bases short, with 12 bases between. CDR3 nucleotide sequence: TGTGCCACCAGTGATTTCCGGGGGTTTGGGCAGTTCTTC. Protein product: CATSDFRGFGQFF.

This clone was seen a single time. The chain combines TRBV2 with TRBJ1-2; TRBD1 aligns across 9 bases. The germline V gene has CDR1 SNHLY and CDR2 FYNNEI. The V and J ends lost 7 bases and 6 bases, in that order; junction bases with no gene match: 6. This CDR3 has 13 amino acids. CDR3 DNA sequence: TGTGCCAGCATCCCGAGACAGGGGGATGGCTACACCTTC. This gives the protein CASIPRQGDGYTF.

The CDR3 reads CASSSGGGNEQFF. CDR3 nucleotides: TGTGCCAGCAGCTCCGGGGGGGGAAATGAGCAGTTCTTC. This chain connects TRBV7-7 to TRBJ2-1; 8 bases are a match to TRBD2. CDR3 length: 13 amino acids. The germline CDR1 and CDR2 sequences are SSHAT and FNYEAQ (reference sequence). J lost 7 bases, V lost 4 bases, and 3 bases had no gene match.

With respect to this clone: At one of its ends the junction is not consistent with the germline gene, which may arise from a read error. CDR3 DNA sequence: TGCGCCAGCAGGTTGGGACAGAGCACAGATACGCAGTATTTT. As protein: CASRLGQSTDTQYF. The chain has TRBV5-1 and TRBJ2-3; TRBD1 agrees at 7 bases. This CDR3 comprises 14 residues. The germline gives CDR1 SGHRS, CDR2 YFSETQ.

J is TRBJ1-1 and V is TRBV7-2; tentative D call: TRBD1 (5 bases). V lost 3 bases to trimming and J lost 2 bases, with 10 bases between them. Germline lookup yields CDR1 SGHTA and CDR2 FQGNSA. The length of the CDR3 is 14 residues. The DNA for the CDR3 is TGTGCCAGCAGCTTTGCTGACAGAAACACTGAAGCTTTCTTT. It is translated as CASSFADRNTEAFF. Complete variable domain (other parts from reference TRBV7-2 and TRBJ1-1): GAGVSQSPSNKVTEKGKDVELRCDPISGHTALYWYRQSLGQGLEFLIYFQGNSAPDKSGLPSDRFSAERTGGSVSTLTIQRTQQEDSAVYLCASSFADRNTEAFFGQGTRLTVV.

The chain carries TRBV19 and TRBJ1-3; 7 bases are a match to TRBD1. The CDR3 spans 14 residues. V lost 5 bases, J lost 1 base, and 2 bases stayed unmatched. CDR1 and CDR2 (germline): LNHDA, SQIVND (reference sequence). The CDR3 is CASSQGDSGNTIYF. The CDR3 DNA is TGTGCCAGTAGTCAGGGGGATTCTGGAAACACCATATATTTT.

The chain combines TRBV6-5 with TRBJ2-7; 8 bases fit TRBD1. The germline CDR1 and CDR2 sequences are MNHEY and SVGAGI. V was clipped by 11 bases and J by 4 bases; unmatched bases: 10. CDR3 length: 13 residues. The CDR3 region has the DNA TGTGCCTCGCAGGGGGCATTGGGATACGAGCAGTACTTC. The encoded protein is CASQGALGYEQYF.

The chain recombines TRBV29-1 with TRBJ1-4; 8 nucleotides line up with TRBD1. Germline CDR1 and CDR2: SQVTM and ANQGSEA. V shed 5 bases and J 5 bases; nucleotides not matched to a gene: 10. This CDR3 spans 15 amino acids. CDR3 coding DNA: TGCAGCGTTTCGACGACGGGACAGGCGAATGAAAAACTGTTTTTT. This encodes CSVSTTGQANEKLFF.

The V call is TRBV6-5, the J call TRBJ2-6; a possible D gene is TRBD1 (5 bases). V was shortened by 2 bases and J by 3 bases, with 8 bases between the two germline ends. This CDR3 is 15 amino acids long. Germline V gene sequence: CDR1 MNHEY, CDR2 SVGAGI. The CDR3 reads CASSYGAVGANVLTF. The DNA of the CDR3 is TGTGCCAGCAGTTACGGGGCAGTTGGGGCCAACGTCCTGACTTTC.

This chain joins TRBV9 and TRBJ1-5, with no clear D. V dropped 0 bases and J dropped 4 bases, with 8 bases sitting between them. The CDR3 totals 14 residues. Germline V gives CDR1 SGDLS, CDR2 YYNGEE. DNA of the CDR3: TGTGCCAGCAGCGTAGGGGCAGGAAATCAGCCCCAGCATTTT. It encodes CASSVGAGNQPQHF.

Here the CDR3 reads CASSQESGGGARDTQYF. The CDR3 bases are TGTGCCAGCAGCCAAGAATCTGGCGGGGGGGCCAGAGATACGCAGTATTTT. This rearrangement joins TRBV3-1 (or the pseudogene TRBV3-2) to TRBJ2-3, with 9 bases fitting TRBD2. The CDR3 contains 17 residues. V was pared by 0 bases and J by 5 bases, with 9 bases of the junction left unmatched. CDR1 and CDR2 from the germline V gene are LGHDT and YNNKEL (reference sequence).

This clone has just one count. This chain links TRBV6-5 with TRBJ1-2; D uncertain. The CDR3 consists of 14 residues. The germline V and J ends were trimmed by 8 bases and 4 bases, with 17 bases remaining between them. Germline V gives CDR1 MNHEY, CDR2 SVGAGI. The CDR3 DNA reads TGTGCCAGCGCAAGAGAGGATCGCATCTATGGCTACACCTTC. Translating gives CASAREDRIYGYTF.